Presented here are 13 T cell receptor beta chains from one specimen sequenced in a study of T cell responses to AZD1222 COVID-19 vaccine. Method: immunoSEQ multiplex PCR; TCRdb's copy keeps in-frame clones and lacks some. This sample has about 93,000 clones; 80% to 90% occur once, and the top ten carry more than 6%. Sequences were derived from peripheral blood, sampled on day 0 of AZD1222 vaccination. The receptor source for this set is an adult in good health.

The chain links TRBV27 to TRBJ2-1; 10 bases are shared with TRBD1. The CDR3 is made up of 15 amino acids. Germline-derived CDR1 and CDR2 are MNHEY and SMNVEV (reference sequence). J lost 1 base, V lost 3 bases, and 0 bases had no gene match. The CDR3: CASSLGQGSYNEQFF. DNA of the CDR3: TGTGCCAGCAGTTTGGGACAGGGGTCCTACAATGAGCAGTTCTTC.

The chain uses TRBV6-2 or TRBV6-3 and TRBJ2-7; 10 bases fit TRBD1. Germline V gene data show CDR1 as MNHEY and CDR2 as SVGEGT. Unmatched junction bases numbered 7, after V lost 4 bases and J lost 4 bases. This CDR3 is 15 amino acids long. CDR3 in DNA: TGTGCCAGCAGTTCAAGGGGGACAGGGGAGTACGAGCAGTACTTC. Translating it yields CASSSRGTGEYEQYF.

This chain joins TRBV5-1 and TRBJ2-1, with 11 bases lining up with TRBD2. J gave up 10 bases and V 1 base, and 4 bases lay outside the gene matches. The CDR3 totals 14 residues. Germline V gives CDR1 SGHRS, CDR2 YFSETQ. The CDR3 protein is CASSLIAGGLEQFF. CDR3 sequence (DNA): TGCGCCAGCAGCTTGATAGCGGGAGGGCTGGAGCAGTTCTTC.

The rearrangement uses TRBV7-3 and TRBJ2-3; 10 positions agree with TRBD2. This CDR3 comprises 16 residues. V shed 1 base, J shed 5 bases, and the junction held 6 bases outside the gene matches. CDR1 is SGHTA, CDR2 FQGTGA, per germline. CDR3 nucleotides: TGTGCCAGCAGCTTAAGCCGGACTAGCGGCAGAGATACGCAGTATTTT. It specifies CASSLSRTSGRDTQYF.

This CDR3 reads CASSRRGTGEVGYNQPQHF. The CDR3 bases are TGTGCCAGCAGCCGCCGCGGGACAGGGGAGGTGGGGTACAATCAGCCCCAGCATTTT. The genes are TRBV27 and TRBJ1-5, with 10 bases matching TRBD1. CDR1 and CDR2 (germline): MNHEY, SMNVEV (reference sequence). The CDR3 has 19 residues. Trimming cost V 6 bases and J 3 bases; bases outside gene matches: 17.

V gene TRBV28 combines with J gene TRBJ1-1; D is ambiguous. V was pared by 11 bases and J by 1 base, with 14 bases between. The CDR3 contains 13 residues. From germline, CDR1 is MDHEN and CDR2 SYDVKM. The CDR3 sequence: CAVLSRWNTEAFF. CDR3 nucleotides: TGTGCCGTCCTATCACGGTGGAACACTGAAGCTTTCTTT.

J is TRBJ2-7 and V is TRBV4-2; maybe TRBD2 (6 bases). The germline V gene encodes CDR1 LGHNA and CDR2 YNFKEQ. Trimming stripped 3 bases from V and 0 bases from J, with 18 bases between. The CDR3 is 17 residues long. CDR3 DNA sequence: TGTGCCAGCAGCCACCTAGTCGTAGCGGAGAGCTCCTACGAGCAGTACTTC. It specifies CASSHLVVAESSYEQYF.

This clone is medium-sized (0.01 to 0.1%). The DNA of the CDR3 is TGTGCCAGCAGCCCATCCGCGGGAGTACGGAATACGCAGTATTTT. Protein sequence: CASSPSAGVRNTQYF. This chain links TRBV3-1 (or the pseudogene TRBV3-2) with TRBJ2-3; TRBD2 matches at 7 bases. Germline V lookup: CDR1 LGHDT, CDR2 YNNKEL (reference sequence). This CDR3 has 15 amino acids. Trimming at V came to 4 bases and at J to 7 bases, leaving 11 bases not matched to a gene.

J is TRBJ1-2 and V is TRBV10-3; no clear D gene. The CDR3 totals 14 residues. Trimming removed 1 base at V and 1 base at J, with 7 bases between. Germline CDR1 ENHRY, CDR2 SYGVKD. The CDR3 sequence is CAISEYDGNYGYTF. For the CDR3, the DNA is TGTGCCATCAGTGAGTACGACGGTAACTATGGCTACACCTTC.

The chain is built from TRBV19 and TRBJ1-5; D may be TRBD1 (6 bases). Germline CDR1 is LNHDA and CDR2 is SQIVND (reference sequence). The CDR3 loop spans 16 amino acids. V was shortened by 6 bases and J by 6 bases, with 21 bases between the two germline ends. CDR3 sequence: CASRPGGSTGGQPQHF. The CDR3 nucleotides are TGTGCCAGTAGACCGGGGGGCTCGACGGGTGGTCAGCCCCAGCATTTT.

This chain connects TRBV23-1 to TRBJ2-7, with a possible D match to TRBD2 (5 bases). TRBV23-1 is treated as an ORF (open reading frame) with a function not yet certain. V shed 2 bases and J shed 5 bases, with 16 bases lying between them. The CDR3 is made up of 15 amino acids. This CDR3 is CASSQPQDGENEQYF. Here the CDR3 DNA reads TGCGCCAGCAGTCAACCCCAGGACGGGGAAAACGAGCAGTACTTC.

The chain has TRBV28 and TRBJ2-1; D assignment may be TRBD1 or TRBD2 (5 bases each). This CDR3 comprises 17 residues. The germline V gene encodes CDR1 MDHEN and CDR2 SYDVKM. Trimming took 5 bases from V and 3 from J, leaving 20 bases between them. The CDR3 sequence: CASSTVSGLFHYNEQFF. In nucleotides, the CDR3 is TGTGCCAGCAGTACCGTCTCGGGGCTGTTTCACTACAATGAGCAGTTCTTC.

The chain uses TRBV5-1 and TRBJ2-7; D is perhaps TRBD1 or TRBD2 (6 bases each). Trimming pared 4 bases from V and 2 bases from J, leaving 16 bases between. The CDR3 sequence is 15 residues long. The germline CDR1 and CDR2 sequences are SGHRS and YFSETQ. CDR3 protein: CASSPAGQGPYEQYF. DNA of the CDR3: TGCGCCAGCAGCCCGGCGGGGCAGGGGCCCTACGAGCAGTACTTC.